These 25 T cell receptor beta chains came from one sample sequenced in a study of blood T cell repertoires in COVID-19. TCRdb's table, derived via immunoSEQ multiplex PCR, lists solely in-frame clones and lacks some. Among about 51,000 clones listed, 65% to 85% were seen once. The sample consisted of peripheral blood. The source is a man between 50 and 59 years old with acute or convalescent COVID-19.

V is TRBV19 and J is TRBJ1-2; 11 bases align to TRBD1. Per germline, CDR1 LNHDA and CDR2 SQIVND (reference sequence). The CDR3 is made up of 17 amino acids. V lost 10 bases and J lost 3; bases outside the gene matches: 16. CDR3 nucleotides: TGTGCCATTCCTCCGGGACAGGGGGTGTATTGTGACTATGGCTACACCTTC. Protein product: CAIPPGQGVYCDYGYTF.

This chain links TRBV5-1 with TRBJ1-1; TRBD1 agrees at 9 bases. The CDR3 loop spans 16 amino acids. J gave up 1 base and V 1 base, and 5 bases lay outside the gene matches. Per germline, CDR1 SGHRS and CDR2 YFSETQ. This CDR3 reads CASSLKTGGPNTEAFF. CDR3 DNA: TGCGCCAGCAGCTTGAAGACAGGGGGTCCGAACACTGAAGCTTTCTTT.

CDR3 bases: TGTGCCAGCAGCTTCAAAGGCAGCGGGTCACCCCTCCACTTT. Protein: CASSFKGSGSPLHF. This chain joins TRBV7-3 and TRBJ1-6; no clear D. The CDR3 sequence is 14 residues long. With 3 bases removed from V and 10 bases from J, the gap between germline ends came to 13 bases. Germline assignment: CDR1 SGHTA and CDR2 FQGTGA.

The chain couples TRBV11-2 to TRBJ1-1; tentative D call: TRBD1 (6 bases). V gave up 3 bases and J gave up 0 bases, with 11 bases separating them. Germline lookup yields CDR1 SGHAT and CDR2 FQNNGV. The CDR3 is 15 residues long. CDR3 coding DNA: TGTGCCAGCAGCTTCGATGACAGGATGAACACTGAAGCTTTCTTT. Translating gives CASSFDDRMNTEAFF.

The chain employs TRBV6-1 and TRBJ1-2; a possible D gene is TRBD1 (5 bases). CDR1 and CDR2 (germline): MNHNS, SASEGT. Trimming cost V 3 bases and J 3 bases, with 5 bases left between them. This CDR3 has 12 residues. CDR3 nucleotide sequence: TGTGCCAGCAGTGACAGGGACTATGGCTACACCTTC. Amino acids: CASSDRDYGYTF.

This clone was picked up one time. J is TRBJ2-1 and V is TRBV5-1, with D possibly TRBD2 on 6 matching bases. V dropped 1 base and J dropped 0 bases, with 11 bases sitting between them. From germline, CDR1 is SGHRS and CDR2 YFSETQ. The CDR3 spans 16 residues. CDR3 in DNA: TGCGCCAGCAGCTTGATGCGGGGTAGCTCCTACAATGAGCAGTTCTTC. Protein: CASSLMRGSSYNEQFF.

This clone was seen a single time. The chain links TRBV27 to TRBJ2-4; D perhaps matches TRBD1 (6 bases). The CDR3 extends over 20 amino acids. With 9 bases removed from V and 0 bases from J, the gap between germline ends came to 30 bases. Germline V gene data show CDR1 as MNHEY and CDR2 as SMNVEV (reference sequence). CDR3 in amino acids: CARGPPGHTPPRLAKNIQYF. DNA of the CDR3: TGTGCCAGAGGCCCCCCGGGACATACTCCCCCTCGTCTAGCCAAAAACATTCAGTACTTC.

V and J are TRBV4-2 and TRBJ2-5; 7 positions agree with TRBD1. The CDR3 runs to 16 residues. CDR1 is LGHNA, CDR2 YNFKEQ, per germline. Trimming removed 5 bases from V and 5 bases from J; junction bases left unmatched: 14. CDR3 nucleotide sequence: TGTGCCAGCAGCGAGTCGACCGCAGGGGGTTCGGAGACCCAGTACTTC. Translated, it gives CASSESTAGGSETQYF.

V usage is TRBV6-4 and J usage is TRBJ2-5; TRBD2 matches 7 bases. Germline V CDR1 and CDR2: MRHNA, SNTAGT. The CDR3 consists of 17 residues. Trimming cost V 7 bases and J 4 bases; bases outside gene matches: 18. This CDR3 reads CASTQKRRGNFGETQYF. The CDR3 nucleotides read TGTGCCAGCACTCAAAAAAGGCGGGGGAACTTCGGAGAGACCCAGTACTTC.

The chain is built from TRBV29-1 and TRBJ2-5; 11 nucleotides match TRBD1. Losses at the gene ends were 6 bases for V and 2 bases for J; bases not matched to a gene: 5. CDR3 length equals 14 residues. Germline CDR1 SQVTM, CDR2 ANQGSEA. The CDR3 is CSVRDRGSQETQYF. CDR3 in DNA: TGCAGCGTCCGGGACAGGGGGTCTCAAGAGACCCAGTACTTC.

The chain combines TRBV6-5 with TRBJ1-6; 7 nucleotides match TRBD1. There are 15 residues in the CDR3. The germline CDR1 and CDR2 sequences are MNHEY and SVGAGI. J gave up 7 bases and V 6 bases, and 9 bases lay outside the gene matches. CDR3 sequence (DNA): TGTGCCAGCAGCAAAGACAGGGAGCGGAATTCACCCCTCCACTTT. Translating it yields CASSKDRERNSPLHF.

This clone appeared a single time. V gene TRBV28 combines with J gene TRBJ1-4, with D hard to call. Between the trimmed V and J ends, which lost 8 bases and 5 bases, there was a span of 12 bases. Germline loops: CDR1 MDHEN, CDR2 SYDVKM. There are 13 residues in the CDR3. The CDR3 sequence is CASLDGGNEKLFF. For the CDR3, the DNA is TGTGCCAGCCTCGACGGCGGCAATGAAAAACTGTTTTTT.

This chain joins TRBV7-8 and TRBJ1-5; a possible D gene is TRBD1 (5 bases). From germline, CDR1 is SGHVS and CDR2 FQNEAQ. The V end was cut by 1 base, the J end by 7 bases, with 17 bases between. The CDR3 is 16 amino acids. As DNA, the CDR3 is TGTGCCAGCAGCTTAGGGGCAGCCCGGAGGGACCAGCCCCAGCATTTT. This codes for CASSLGAARRDQPQHF. Based on the CDR3 plus reference TRBV7-8 and TRBJ1-5, the full variable domain is GAGVSQSPRYKVAKRGQDVALRCDPISGHVSLFWYQQALGQGPEFLTYFQNEAQLDKSGLPSDRFFAERPEGSVSTLKIQRTQQEDSAVYLCASSLGAARRDQPQHFGDGTRLSIL.

This rearrangement joins TRBV5-1 to TRBJ2-3; D possibly corresponds to TRBD2 (6 bases). The CDR3 has 16 amino acids. Germline V gene sequence: CDR1 SGHRS, CDR2 YFSETQ. Trimming removed 2 bases from V and 0 bases from J, with 13 bases in between. CDR3 coding DNA: TGCGCCAGCAGCTTAGGCGGGACGACTAGCACAGATACGCAGTATTTT. Amino acid sequence: CASSLGGTTSTDTQYF.

The V call is TRBV20-1, the J call TRBJ2-7; D is unresolved. Trimming removed 0 bases from V and 3 bases from J, with 3 bases in between. The CDR3 covers 11 residues. Germline V lookup: CDR1 DFQATT, CDR2 SNEGSKA (reference sequence). CDR3 sequence: CSARDHYEQYF. For the CDR3, the DNA is TGCAGTGCTAGAGATCACTACGAGCAGTACTTC.

Only a few counts were recorded for this clone. The chain joins TRBV4-1 to TRBJ1-2; TRBD1 aligns across 7 bases. This CDR3 comprises 14 residues. The trim removed 4 bases at V and 7 bases at J, leaving 9 bases unmatched. Germline V gene lookup returns CDR1 MGHRA and CDR2 YSYEKL. CDR3 DNA: TGCGCCAGCAGCCCAGGGACAGTCATACGTGGCTACACCTTC. Its protein is CASSPGTVIRGYTF.

The chain carries TRBV6-6 and TRBJ1-2, with TRBD1 matching 11 bases. CDR1 and CDR2 (germline): MNHNY, SVGAGI (reference sequence). Trimming took 6 bases from V and 5 from J; bases not matched to a gene: 8. The CDR3 loop spans 15 amino acids. CDR3 sequence: CASRDGTGGYYGYTF. CDR3 DNA sequence: TGTGCCAGCAGGGACGGGACAGGGGGGTATTATGGCTACACCTTC.

The V and J genes are TRBV18 and TRBJ2-7; 12 nucleotides agree with TRBD2. Germline-derived CDR1 and CDR2 are KGHSH and LQKENI. V gave up 3 bases and J gave up 6 bases; unmatched junction bases: 6. The CDR3 totals 15 residues. The CDR3 nucleotides are TGTGCCAGCTCACCTTCAGGACTAGCGGGACGCGAGCAGTACTTC. Protein: CASSPSGLAGREQYF. The complete variable domain, with remaining parts taken from reference TRBV18 and TRBJ2-7, reads NAGVMQNPRHLVRRRGQEARLRCSPMKGHSHVYWYRQLPEEGLKFMVYLQKENIIDESGMPKERFSAEFPKEGPSILRIQQVVRGDSAAYFCASSPSGLAGREQYFGPGTRLTVT.

The V gene is TRBV5-1, the J gene TRBJ2-1; the match to TRBD2 covers 13 bases. After removal of 4 bases from V and 5 bases from J, the junction contained 3 bases not matched to a gene. The CDR3 has 15 residues. Germline lookup yields CDR1 SGHRS and CDR2 YFSETQ. In DNA, the CDR3 is TGCGCCAGCAGCCCCGGGACTAGCGGGGACAATGAGCAGTTCTTC. This encodes CASSPGTSGDNEQFF.

The V call is TRBV28, the J call TRBJ1-5, with TRBD1 matching over 9 bases. From germline, CDR1 is MDHEN and CDR2 SYDVKM. CDR3 length: 17 amino acids. Losses at the gene ends were 2 bases for V and 0 bases for J; bases not matched to a gene: 5. As DNA, the CDR3 is TGTGCCAGCAGTTTAGGACAGGGGCTTGGTAGCAATCAGCCCCAGCATTTT. This translates into CASSLGQGLGSNQPQHF.

The genes are TRBV7-6 and TRBJ2-7, with TRBD2 matching over 10 bases. Germline lookup yields CDR1 SGHVS and CDR2 FNYEAQ. CDR3 size: 15 residues. V shed 5 bases, J shed 5 bases, and the junction held 9 bases outside the gene matches. Written as DNA, the CDR3 is TGTGCCAGCAGCCCGGCTAGCGGGAGTCGGGACGAGCAGTACTTC. Its protein product is CASSPASGSRDEQYF.

The V call is TRBV9, the J call TRBJ1-4, with a weak D call TRBD1 (6 bases). V was pared by 0 bases and J by 1 base, with 10 bases between. The CDR3 consists of 16 residues. Germline CDR1 and CDR2: SGDLS and YYNGEE. The CDR3 nucleotides are TGTGCCAGCAGCGTAGGCATAGGGGGAACTAATGAAAAACTGTTTTTT. Residues: CASSVGIGGTNEKLFF.

The V gene is TRBV28, the J gene TRBJ1-1; weak D call: TRBD1 (6 bases). The CDR3 runs 12 residues. Germline CDR1 MDHEN, CDR2 SYDVKM. Trimming cost V 3 bases and J 7 bases, with 9 bases left between them. The CDR3: CASSLAQGEAFF. The CDR3 DNA reads as TGTGCCAGCAGTTTGGCACAGGGTGAAGCTTTCTTT.

This clone was detected only once. One end of the junction is discordant with germline, which a read error may explain. J is TRBJ2-5 and V is TRBV18, with 7 bases identical to TRBD1. The CDR3 runs to 14 residues. Germline V CDR1 and CDR2: KGHSH, LQKENI. The CDR3 region is CASSPPTGEETQYF. The CDR3 DNA follows: TGTGCCAGCTCTCCACCCACAGGGGAAGAGACCCAGTACTTC.

The chain combines TRBV18 with TRBJ2-3, with 10 bases matching TRBD2. The length of the CDR3 is 16 residues. J was trimmed by 1 base and V by 1 base; bases with no gene match: 2. Germline V lookup: CDR1 KGHSH, CDR2 LQKENI. CDR3 region: CASSPRAGGRTDTQYF. For the CDR3, the DNA is TGTGCCAGCTCACCACGAGCGGGGGGGCGCACAGATACGCAGTATTTT.